This T cell receptor beta chain was sequenced during a study of siplizumab effects on memory and regulatory T cells. Germline V gives CDR1 SGHAT, CDR2 FQNNGV. V was clipped by 5 bases and J by 4 bases, with 15 bases between them. The CDR3 totals 15 residues. Sequenced by immunoSEQ multiplex PCR; TCRdb stores in-frame clones only, minus some. The table shows about 110,000 clones, with about 92% occurring only once. This clone appeared a single time. The sequence derives from a human donor in good health. The chain links TRBV11-2 to TRBJ1-5; D unclear. Material: Tregs sorted from blood. The DNA of the CDR3 is TGTGCCAGCAGCCCCCTAGGAGCAGAGAATCAGCCCCAGCATTTT. It yields the protein CASSPLGAENQPQHF.